This T cell receptor beta chain was identified during a study of shared clonotypes between healthy human individuals. Looking at the study overall: Each donor's CD4 naive and CD4 memory cells filled three plates apiece, CD8 naive two, and CD8 memory one. Regarding the study as a whole: Enrolling few donors narrowed the genetic and exposure-history diversity that was represented. Clonotype sharing among donors was expected to depend on sequencing depth.

The table came from immunoSEQ multiplex PCR; TCRdb's copy has only in-frame clones and leaves some out. The sample lists around 300,000 clones, roughly 84% seen once, with around 16% in the top ten. Combination of CD45RO+ cells with CCR7-negative CD45RA+ TemRA cells was used for CD8 memory. This clone appeared many times. Antigen: not known. This CDR3 has 17 amino acids. With 5 bases clipped from V and 6 bases from J, the junction kept 13 bases outside the gene matches. CDR1 SGHVS and CDR2 FNYEAQ come from the germline V gene. The V call is TRBV7-6, the J call TRBJ2-3, with 11 bases lining up with TRBD2. The sequencing sample was made of memory CD8+ T cells sorted from blood. Subset noted: CD45RO+ cells pooled with CCR7-negative TemRA cells. This sequence was found in a man aged 18 to 29 in good health. CDR3 residues: CASSGALLAGAGDTQYF. CDR3 bases: TGTGCCAGCAGCGGGGCCTTACTAGCGGGAGCGGGGGATACGCAGTATTTT.